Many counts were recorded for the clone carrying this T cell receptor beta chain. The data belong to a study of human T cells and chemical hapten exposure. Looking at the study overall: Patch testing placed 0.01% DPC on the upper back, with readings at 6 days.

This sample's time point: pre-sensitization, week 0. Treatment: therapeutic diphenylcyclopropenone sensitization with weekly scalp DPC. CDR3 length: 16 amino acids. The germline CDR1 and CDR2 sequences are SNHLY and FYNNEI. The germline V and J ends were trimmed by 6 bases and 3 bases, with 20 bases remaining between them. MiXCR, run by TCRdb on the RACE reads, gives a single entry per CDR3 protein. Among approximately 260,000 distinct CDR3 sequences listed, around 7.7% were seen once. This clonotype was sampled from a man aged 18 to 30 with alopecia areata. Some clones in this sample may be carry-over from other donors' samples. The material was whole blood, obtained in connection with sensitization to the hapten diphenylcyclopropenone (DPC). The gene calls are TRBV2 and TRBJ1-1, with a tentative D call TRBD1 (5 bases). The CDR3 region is CASRVGPRVLDTEAFF. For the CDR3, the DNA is TGTGCCAGCAGGGTGGGGCCCAGGGTTTTGGACACTGAAGCTTTCTTT.